This TCR beta chain emerged from a study of blood T cell repertoires in COVID-19. Looking at the study overall: Acute and convalescent COVID-19 samples came from the United States, Italy and Spain. PBMCs, B-cell-depleted T cells, or T cells were the source of the cDNA or gDNA that made up the material.

There are a few counts of this clone. Authors' methods: Cell counts per sample came from amplifying reference gene primers. TCRdb's table, derived via immunoSEQ multiplex PCR, lists solely in-frame clones and lacks some. For V, J and clone size, that table is used; D and trimming come from the DNA. The data show around 150,000 clones, around 90% seen once. The V end was cut by 1 base, the J end by 0 bases, with 5 bases between. The germline CDR1 and CDR2 sequences are SGHKS and YYEKEE (reference sequence). This CDR3 is built from 14 residues. The specimen sequenced was peripheral blood. The sequence derives from a woman in her sixties or seventies with active or convalescent COVID-19. The chain recombines TRBV5-5 with TRBJ1-5; D remains unclear. The CDR3 bases are TGTGCCAGCAGCTTGACAGTTAGCAATCAGCCCCAGCATTTT. Protein product: CASSLTVSNQPQHF.